The rows below give T cell receptor beta chains drawn from one sample of a study of T cell responses to AZD1222 COVID-19 vaccine. Measured with immunoSEQ multiplex PCR; TCRdb has only the in-frame clones, and not every one. The sample lists 90,000 to 120,000 clones; 80% to 95% were seen once. The sample here was peripheral blood, taken 28 days after the second AZD1222 dose. The receptors shown here come from an adult who received the AZD1222 COVID-19 vaccine. Each CDR3 is given with its conserved first and last residue. The order of the fields is D gene, clone size, J gene, CDR3 length, V gene, CDR3 protein, CDR3 DNA. The D gene is left open where the match is weak. Part of the rows lack a size; the others show once, few, many or a class for expanded clones.

NA NA TRBJ1-6 15 TRBV19 CASSLTGKNNSPLHF TGTGCCAGTAGTCTTACCGGGAAAAATAATTCACCCCTCCACTTT
TRBD1 few TRBJ2-1 15 TRBV15 CATSRAGTGMNEQFF TGTGCCACCAGCAGAGCCGGGACAGGGATGAATGAGCAGTTCTTC
NA NA TRBJ2-7 13 TRBV4-1 CASSQDRGIEQYF TGCGCCAGCAGCCAAGATAGAGGGATCGAGCAGTACTTC
TRBD1 NA TRBJ1-2 15 TRBV6-5 CASRSGQGAHYGYTF TGTGCCAGCAGGTCTGGACAGGGGGCTCACTATGGCTACACCTTC
NA NA TRBJ2-1 13 TRBV10-3 CAISRAGHNEQFF TGTGCCATCAGTCGGGCGGGGCACAATGAGCAGTTCTTC
TRBD1 NA TRBJ1-2 14 TRBV19 CASSSRDRGYGYTF TGTGCCAGTAGTAGCCGGGACAGGGGCTATGGCTACACCTTC
NA once TRBJ1-2 14 TRBV7-9 CAILGTAATGGYTF TGTGCCATCCTAGGCACGGCGGCTACGGGTGGCTACACCTTC
TRBD2 few TRBJ2-3 16 TRBV7-2 CASSFRSGLGIDTQYF TGTGCCAGCAGCTTTCGGTCGGGACTAGGGATAGATACGCAGTATTTT
NA NA TRBJ1-1 14 TRBV7-9 CASSLATLNTEAFF TGTGCCAGCAGCTTAGCCACTCTGAACACTGAAGCTTTCTTT
TRBD1 NA TRBJ1-5 15 TRBV24-1 CATSDSGTGNQPQHF TGTGCCACCAGTGATAGTGGGACAGGCAATCAGCCCCAGCATTTT
NA NA TRBJ2-5 16 TRBV27 CASSLSGLASRETQYF TGTGCCAGCAGTTTATCGGGACTCGCCTCCCGGGAGACCCAGTACTTC
TRBD1 NA TRBJ2-7 14 TRBV27 CASRRPGQGRSEYF TGTGCCAGCAGGCGTCCGGGACAGGGAAGGAGCGAGTACTTC
TRBD1 NA TRBJ1-6 14 TRBV5-4 CASSPGQGDSPLHF TGTGCCAGCAGCCCTGGACAGGGGGACTCACCCCTCCACTTT
NA once TRBJ1-3 15 TRBV19 CASSTYTSSGNTIYF TGTGCCAGTAGTACCTACACGAGCTCTGGAAACACCATATATTTT
NA NA TRBJ2-7 14 TRBV29-1 CSVVGKGGSYEQYF TGCAGCGTAGTTGGGAAAGGGGGTTCCTACGAGCAGTACTTC
NA NA TRBJ1-5 13 TRBV24-1 CATSPGWDQPQHF TGTGCCACCAGTCCGGGGTGGGATCAGCCCCAGCATTTT
TRBD1 NA TRBJ1-5 13 TRBV6-4 CASSADRAQPQHF TGTGCCAGCAGTGCTGACAGGGCACAGCCCCAGCATTTT
NA NA TRBJ1-5 17 TRBV20-1 CSASRGLGANSNQPQHF TGCAGTGCTAGTCGGGGCCTTGGGGCGAATAGCAATCAGCCCCAGCATTTT
NA NA TRBJ1-2 11 TRBV6-5 CASRSGYGYTF TGTGCCAGCAGGAGCGGCTATGGCTACACCTTC
NA NA TRBJ1-2 14 TRBV7-9 CASSPGTALGGYTF TGTGCCAGCAGCCCCGGGACCGCCCTAGGTGGCTACACCTTC
TRBD1 NA TRBJ1-2 15 TRBV9 CASSAGTGGDYGYTF TGTGCCAGCAGCGCAGGGACAGGGGGCGACTATGGCTACACCTTC
NA NA TRBJ2-7 16 TRBV7-2 CASSSDGTSMVYEQYF TGTGCCAGCAGCTCCGATGGAACTAGTATGGTCTACGAGCAGTACTTC
TRBD1 NA TRBJ1-1 17 TRBV3-1/TRBV3-2 CAGLGHTWDSMNTEAFF TGTGCCGGGCTGGGGCATACCTGGGACAGCATGAACACTGAAGCTTTCTTT
NA NA TRBJ2-7 11 TRBV3-1/TRBV3-2 CASSQGGEQYF TGTGCCAGCAGCCAGGGTGGCGAGCAGTACTTC
NA few TRBJ1-5 15 TRBV15 CATSRDRYVQGPQHF TGTGCCACCAGCAGAGATCGTTACGTCCAGGGGCCCCAGCATTTT
NA once TRBJ2-7 15 TRBV11-2 CASSTGQLDSYEQYF TGTGCCAGCAGTACCGGACAGTTAGATTCCTACGAGCAGTACTTC
TRBD2 NA TRBJ2-5 16 TRBV11-2 CASSRRESRDQETQYF TGTGCCAGCAGCCGGCGGGAGTCACGGGACCAAGAGACCCAGTACTTC
NA NA TRBJ1-1 13 TRBV30 CACPRRENTEAFF TGTGCCTGTCCTCGACGGGAGAACACTGAAGCTTTCTTT
NA NA TRBJ1-5 13 TRBV27 CASSLRGYQPQHF TGTGCCAGCAGTTTAAGGGGATACCAGCCCCAGCATTTT
NA NA TRBJ1-4 14 TRBV25-1 CASSEEGANEKLFF TGTGCCAGCAGTGAAGAGGGGGCTAATGAAAAACTGTTTTTT
NA NA TRBJ1-1 14 TRBV7-2 CASSFLTGGTEAFF TGTGCCAGCAGCTTCCTGACAGGAGGAACTGAAGCTTTCTTT
TRBD2 NA TRBJ2-7 15 TRBV10-3 CAISESRSGDYEQYF TGTGCCATCAGTGAGTCGAGGAGCGGGGACTACGAGCAGTACTTC
TRBD1 NA TRBJ2-7 13 TRBV11-3 CASSKGQGYEQYF TGTGCCAGCAGCAAGGGACAGGGTTACGAGCAGTACTTC
NA NA TRBJ1-5 14 TRBV7-9 CASSERGDNQPQHF TGTGCCAGCAGCGAAAGGGGTGACAATCAGCCCCAGCATTTT
TRBD1 NA TRBJ2-3 19 TRBV28 CASSFLGQVQGMETDTQYF TGTGCCAGCAGTTTCCTAGGACAGGTTCAAGGGATGGAAACAGATACGCAGTATTTT
NA NA TRBJ2-1 16 TRBV18 CASSPRLLGGNNEQFF TGTGCCAGCTCGCCACGACTTCTGGGAGGCAATAATGAGCAGTTCTTC
NA NA TRBJ1-1 14 TRBV28 CASSPNAGHTEAFF TGTGCCAGCAGTCCTAATGCGGGTCACACTGAAGCTTTCTTT
NA NA TRBJ2-7 17 TRBV5-1 CASSLAGVGPASYEQYF TGCGCCAGCAGCTTGGCCGGGGTGGGACCCGCTTCCTACGAGCAGTACTTC
NA NA TRBJ2-1 16 TRBV18 CASSPDRALSYNEQFF TGTGCCAGCTCACCGGACAGAGCCCTCTCCTACAATGAGCAGTTCTTC
NA NA TRBJ2-5 15 TRBV6-5 CASRFTQVAGETQYF TGTGCCAGCAGGTTTACTCAGGTAGCAGGGGAGACCCAGTACTTC
NA NA TRBJ1-1 15 TRBV27 CASSPLRTLNTEAFF TGTGCCAGCAGTCCTCTTCGGACGTTGAACACTGAAGCTTTCTTT
NA NA TRBJ2-3 14 TRBV28 CASSVILRTDTQYF TGTGCCAGCTCGGTGATTTTAAGGACAGATACGCAGTATTTT